This TCR beta chain originates from a study of blood T cell repertoires in COVID-19. Only in-frame clones appear in the TCRdb table, and some are missing; sequencing was by immunoSEQ multiplex PCR. The sample shows hundreds of thousands of clones, 86% of them seen only once. Donors were grouped by their self-reported clinical history. The CDR3 sequence is 12 residues long. Germline CDR1 and CDR2: MDHEN and SYDVKM. V was cut by 5 bases and J by 9 bases, with 11 bases left in between. The sample comprised PBMCs or T cells enriched from blood (not recorded which). The source of this sequence is a woman aged 50 to 60 in a cohort exposed to, infected with or recovered from COVID-19 (not recorded which). This sequence joins TRBV28 and TRBJ1-3; D gene ambiguous. DNA for the CDR3: TGTGCCAGCAGTGTACCTTTCGGCACCATATATTTT. It is translated as CASSVPFGTIYF.